These 17 T cell receptor beta chains were all obtained from the same sample, sequenced in a study of T cells in Graves' hyperthyroidism and ophthalmopathy. Amplification of TCR beta CDR3 regions used RNA as the template. Initially, a first-round RT-PCR of the TCR CDR3 employed the HTBI primer set. TCRdb re-called the multiplex PCR reads with MiXCR, one entry per CDR3 protein. This sample yields 300,000 to 450,000 distinct CDR3 sequences, of which around a sixth are seen a single time; around two fifths belongs to the top ten. Input material: blood. Receptors originate from a man between 18 and 29 years old with Graves' ophthalmopathy.

This clonotype was observed at least ten times. V is TRBV3-1 and J is TRBJ2-2; perhaps D is TRBD1 or TRBD2 (7 bases each). Trimming cost V 7 bases and J 2 bases, with 17 bases left between them. The CDR3 totals 16 residues. Per the germline V gene, CDR1 is LGHDT and CDR2 is YNNKEL (reference sequence). CDR3 loop: CASTQGGSLNTGELFF. In DNA, the CDR3 is TGTGCCAGCACCCAGGGGGGGTCCCTAAACACCGGGGAGCTGTTTTTT.

The chain employs TRBV19 and TRBJ2-1, with 14 bases aligning to TRBD2. The CDR3 sequence is 14 residues long. Germline V gene lookup returns CDR1 LNHDA and CDR2 SQIVND (reference sequence). Trimming removed 10 bases from V and 6 bases from J; junction bases left unmatched: 5. CDR3 in DNA: TGTGCCACCCGACTAGCGGGGGGGCTCAATGAGCAGTTCTTC. This encodes CATRLAGGLNEQFF. The whole variable domain, filled in from reference TRBV19 and TRBJ2-1, reads DGGITQSPKYLFRKEGQNVTLSCEQNLNHDAMYWYRQDPGQGLRLIYYSQIVNDFQKGDIAEGYSVSREKKESFPLTVTSAQKNPTAFYLCATRLAGGLNEQFFGPGTRLTVL.

On this clonotype itself: This may be a read error: a much more frequent sequence differs by one nucleotide. V usage is TRBV11-2 and J usage is TRBJ2-1; D is undetermined. The CDR3 totals 11 residues. V lost 5 bases and J 8 bases, leaving 7 bases between the germline ends. Germline CDR1 and CDR2: SGHAT and FQNNGV. CDR3 nucleotide sequence: TGTGCCAGCAGCGTGGACCATGAGCAGTTCTTC. Amino acid sequence: CASSVDHEQFF.

This clonotype was detected only a few times. The V call is TRBV6-1, the J call TRBJ1-4; no clear D. V lost 5 bases to trimming and J lost 7 bases, with 11 bases between them. The CDR3 totals 13 residues. Germline values: CDR1 MNHNS, CDR2 SASEGT. The CDR3 DNA follows: TGTGCCAGCAGTTCCGGGAAAGGTGAAAAACTGTTTTTT. This translates into CASSSGKGEKLFF.

This clonotype was seen more than once but under ten times. The chain recombines TRBV28 with TRBJ2-2; the match to TRBD2 covers 10 bases. V shed 10 bases and J 7 bases; nucleotides not matched to a gene: 12. There are 15 residues in the CDR3. Germline V gene data show CDR1 as MDHEN and CDR2 as SYDVKM. This CDR3 reads CATKSGGAFDGELFF. Written as DNA, the CDR3 is TGTGCCACCAAAAGCGGGGGGGCCTTCGACGGGGAGCTGTTTTTT.

This chain joins TRBV11-2 and TRBJ2-6, with 8 bases identical to TRBD1. The trim removed 1 base at V and 1 base at J, leaving 3 bases unmatched. This CDR3 comprises 17 residues. The germline V gene has CDR1 SGHAT and CDR2 FQNNGV. CDR3 DNA: TGTGCCAGCAGCTTAGGGCAGGGGGCTTCTGGGGCCAACGTCCTGACTTTC. This encodes CASSLGQGASGANVLTF. Complete variable domain (other parts from reference TRBV11-2 and TRBJ2-6): EAGVAQSPRYKIIEKRQSVAFWCNPISGHATLYWYQQILGQGPKLLIQFQNNGVVDDSQLPKDRFSAERLKGVDSTLKIQPAKLEDSAVYLCASSLGQGASGANVLTFGAGSRLTVL.

This clonotype was seen at least ten times. The chain combines TRBV7-9 with TRBJ2-1; D gene ambiguous. V lost 5 bases and J 5 bases, leaving 7 bases between the germline ends. CDR3 length equals 12 residues. Germline values: CDR1 SEHNR, CDR2 FQNEAQ (reference sequence). The CDR3 DNA reads TGTGCCAGCAGCCTAGACCACAATGAGCAGTTCTTC. Translated, it gives CASSLDHNEQFF.

At least ten counts were recorded for this clonotype. The genes are TRBV15 and TRBJ2-7; TRBD1 matches at 7 bases. V shed 4 bases, J shed 3 bases, and the junction held 6 bases outside the gene matches. Germline assignment: CDR1 LNHNV and CDR2 YYDKDF (reference sequence). This CDR3 is built from 14 residues. CDR3: CATSNRDSRYEQYF. The DNA of the CDR3 is TGTGCCACCAGCAACCGGGACAGTCGCTACGAGCAGTACTTC.

This clonotype was seen many times. The V call is TRBV27, the J call TRBJ1-6; D perhaps matches TRBD1 (6 bases). CDR1 is MNHEY, CDR2 SMNVEV, per germline (reference sequence). The V end was cut by 0 bases, the J end by 10 bases, with 19 bases between. This CDR3 has 17 amino acids. CDR3 loop: CASSLSIRDRPGSPLHF. The CDR3 DNA reads as TGTGCCAGCAGTTTATCGATTAGAGACAGGCCTGGGTCACCCCTCCACTTT.

V is TRBV10-1 and J is TRBJ2-1; 13 bases match TRBD2. Germline-derived CDR1 and CDR2 are WNHNN and SYGVQD (reference sequence). The CDR3 length is 18 residues. Germline trimming cut 8 bases from V and 0 bases from J; bases unmatched to any gene: 10. CDR3 coding DNA: TGCGCCAGCCAGCCTGAGACTAGCGGGGGGCCCTCCTACAATGAGCAGTTCTTC. Its protein is CASQPETSGGPSYNEQFF.

This clonotype was observed a few times. The CDR3 protein is CASSRDITSYEQYF. CDR3 nucleotide sequence: TGTGCCAGCAGCCGGGACATAACATCCTACGAGCAGTACTTC. The genes are TRBV6-1 and TRBJ2-7; possible D gene TRBD1, 6 bases. Germline CDR1 MNHNS, CDR2 SASEGT. Trimming took off 6 bases at V and 1 base at J, with 13 bases between the two ends. There are 14 residues in the CDR3.

This clonotype was recorded many times. The chain recombines TRBV27 with TRBJ2-3; 8 positions agree with TRBD1. J lost 5 bases, V lost 5 bases, and 9 bases had no gene match. The CDR3 totals 15 residues. CDR1 is MNHEY, CDR2 SMNVEV, per germline (reference sequence). The CDR3 reads CASSGGTGFRDTQYF. In DNA form, the CDR3 reads TGTGCCAGCAGTGGCGGGACAGGATTTAGAGATACGCAGTATTTT.

This clonotype was picked up many times. The chain links TRBV15 to TRBJ1-5, with TRBD1 as a possible D gene (5 bases). The CDR3 has 15 amino acids. Trimming shortened V by 0 bases and J by 7 bases, and 13 bases separated the two germline ends. The germline V gene has CDR1 LNHNV and CDR2 YYDKDF (reference sequence). In nucleotides, the CDR3 is TGTGCCACCAGCAGAGACAGGGCAGCGAACCAGCCCCAGCATTTT. Its translation is CATSRDRAANQPQHF.

Only a few counts were recorded for this clonotype. The genes are TRBV29-1 and TRBJ2-7, with D perhaps matching TRBD2 (5 bases). The CDR3 is 11 amino acids. Between the trimmed V and J ends, which lost 4 bases and 2 bases, there was a span of 6 bases. Germline lookup yields CDR1 SQVTM and CDR2 ANQGSEA. CDR3 residues: CSVGEPYEQYF. The CDR3 DNA sequence: TGCAGCGTTGGGGAGCCCTACGAGCAGTACTTC.

This clonotype appeared many times. This chain connects TRBV5-5 to TRBJ2-7; D may be TRBD2 (7 bases). The CDR3 has 17 residues. V was clipped by 6 bases and J by 2 bases, with 24 bases between them. The germline V gene encodes CDR1 SGHKS and CDR2 YYEKEE (reference sequence). The CDR3, as DNA: TGTGCCAGCATGCCCCCAAGGGGGGGGGCCGCGACCTACGAGCAGTACTTC. This translates into CASMPPRGGAATYEQYF.

In its sample, this clonotype was seen many times. This chain joins TRBV29-1 and TRBJ1-1; TRBD1 might be the D (6 bases). V lost 6 bases, J lost 5 bases, and 16 bases lay in between. CDR1 and CDR2 from the germline V gene are SQVTM and ANQGSEA. This CDR3 region has 13 residues. The CDR3 DNA reads as TGCAGCGTCGGGAGGGGGGAGGATACTGAAGCTTTCTTT. Amino acid sequence: CSVGRGEDTEAFF.

This clonotype was recorded a few times. This chain links TRBV12-3 or TRBV12-4 with TRBJ1-3; D not resolved. This CDR3 is 13 amino acids long. The V end lost 11 bases, the J end lost 3 bases, and 14 bases lay between the germline ends. Here the CDR3 reads CAGKGSGGNTIYF. The CDR3 DNA follows: TGTGCCGGGAAAGGGAGCGGTGGAAACACCATATATTTT.